This T cell receptor (beta chain) comes out of a study of T cells in narcolepsy. Study-wide results and caveats: Reportedly, autoreactive clonotypes were serially detected in patients' blood but not controls'. Comparing one patient's CSF and blood CD4+ clonotypes highlighted HCRT- and TRIB2-specific autoreactive clonotypes.

Concerning this clone: Its antigen is not identified.

The CDR3 spans 15 residues. CDR1 and CDR2 (germline): SGHNT, YYREEE (reference sequence). Sequencing used immunoSEQ multiplex PCR; TCRdb keeps in-frame clones, though not all of them. The sample contains 30,000 to 35,000 clones, 75% to 90% of which appear only once. The chain carries TRBV5-4 and TRBJ2-7; 10 bases fit TRBD1. The tail of the sequence fits TRBJ2-5 better, so the J call may be wrong. The TCR originated in a human donor with narcolepsy. The source material was CD45RA- memory CD4+ T cells from PBMCs. The CDR3 spells CASSLSGTGDETQYF. Written as DNA, the CDR3 is TGTGCCAGCAGTCTTTCCGGGACAGGGGACGAGACCCAGTACTTC.